Below are 28 T cell receptor beta chains sequenced from a single sample in a study of cytomegalovirus exposure and HLA in healthy donors. Use of 60 Vbeta and 13 Jbeta primers characterized the PCR. Here immunoSEQ multiplex PCR was the method, and the copy in TCRdb shows in-frame clones only, minus some. The top ten clones hold roughly 1% of a sample with some 140,000 clones, almost 80% of them seen once. Sequencing was done on a sample of PBMCs. Receptor source: a man younger than 30 in good health and CMV-seronegative.

The V call is TRBV30, the J call TRBJ1-5; TRBD1 might be the D (6 bases). Germline CDR1 and CDR2: GTSNPN and SVGIG (reference sequence). Deletions cut 0 bases from V and 5 bases from J, with 14 bases between. This CDR3 has 15 residues. This CDR3 reads CAWSVLRGGDQPQHF. In DNA, the CDR3 is TGTGCCTGGAGTGTACTGAGGGGGGGAGATCAGCCCCAGCATTTT.

The V call is TRBV7-8, the J call TRBJ2-5; TRBD2 agrees at 9 bases. Germline loops: CDR1 SGHVS, CDR2 FQNEAQ. The CDR3 is made up of 15 amino acids. J lost 2 bases, V lost 6 bases, and 7 bases had no gene match. CDR3 bases: TGTGCCAGCAGATCCAGTAGCGGGGGACAAGAGACCCAGTACTTC. It specifies CASRSSSGGQETQYF. Supplemented by reference TRBV7-8 and TRBJ2-5, the full variable domain reads GAGVSQSPRYKVAKRGQDVALRCDPISGHVSLFWYQQALGQGPEFLTYFQNEAQLDKSGLPSDRFFAERPEGSVSTLKIQRTQQEDSAVYLCASRSSSGGQETQYFGPGTRLLVL.

The rearrangement joins TRBV7-2 to TRBJ1-5; D gene uncertain. Germline V gene lookup returns CDR1 SGHTA and CDR2 FQGNSA. This CDR3 region has 16 residues. V lost 5 bases and J 3 bases, leaving 17 bases between the germline ends. DNA of the CDR3: TGTGCCAGCAGCCCCGGGTATCCGCAGACCAATCAGCCCCAGCATTTT. It translates to CASSPGYPQTNQPQHF.

Concerning this clone itself: Other DNA sequences in the same sample also yield this CDR3. The chain carries TRBV2 and TRBJ2-7, with TRBD1 matching over 9 bases. Germline V gene sequence: CDR1 SNHLY, CDR2 FYNNEI. The CDR3 extends over 14 amino acids. V dropped 11 bases and J dropped 3; count of bases not matched to a gene: 11. For the CDR3, the DNA is TGTGCCGCTCGACGACAGGGGGTTTTCTACGAGCAGTACTTC. It encodes CAARRQGVFYEQYF. The full variable domain, its missing parts supplied by reference TRBV2 and TRBJ2-7, is EPEVTQTPSHQVTQMGQEVILRCVPISNHLYFYWYRQILGQKVEFLVSFYNNEISEKSEIFDDQFSVERPDGSNFTLKIRSTKLEDSAMYFCAARRQGVFYEQYFGPGTRLTVT.

The chain carries TRBV5-1 and TRBJ1-3; possible D gene TRBD1, 5 bases. Per the germline V gene, CDR1 is SGHRS and CDR2 is YFSETQ. This CDR3 is 15 amino acids long. V lost 2 bases, J lost 0 bases, and 9 bases lay in between. CDR3 DNA sequence: TGCGCCAGCAGCTTACCGACAGTCTCTGGAAACACCATATATTTT. This gives the protein CASSLPTVSGNTIYF.

This clone was seen more than once but under ten times. One junction end disagrees with the germline gene, perhaps due to a read error. V and J are TRBV6-5 and TRBJ1-1; a possible D gene is TRBD1 (6 bases). The CDR3 loop spans 14 amino acids. From germline, CDR1 is MNHEY and CDR2 SVGAGI. The CDR3 here is CASSLRQVKTEAFF. CDR3 nucleotide sequence: TGTGCCAGCAGCCTAAGACAGGTGAAAACTGAAGCTTTCTTT.

This chain uses TRBV6-4 with TRBJ1-2; tentatively, D is TRBD1 (6 bases). The CDR3 runs 15 residues. V was clipped by 0 bases and J by 7 bases, with 15 bases between them. Germline lookup yields CDR1 MRHNA and CDR2 SNTAGT. CDR3 protein: CASSDSVQGFGGYTF. DNA for the CDR3: TGTGCCAGCAGTGACTCCGTACAGGGTTTCGGTGGCTACACCTTC.

The chain uses TRBV6-5 and TRBJ2-2, with 7 bases that match TRBD1. From germline, CDR1 is MNHEY and CDR2 SVGAGI. The CDR3 consists of 15 residues. The V and J ends lost 5 bases and 0 bases, in that order; junction bases with no gene match: 3. The CDR3 spells CASSTGTANTGELFF. As DNA, the CDR3 is TGTGCCAGCAGTACCGGGACAGCGAACACCGGGGAGCTGTTTTTT.

This clone was found once. V gene TRBV2 combines with J gene TRBJ1-2; 11 bases are a match to TRBD1. This CDR3 is built from 13 residues. With 7 bases clipped from V and 7 bases from J, the junction kept 5 bases outside the gene matches. Germline loops: CDR1 SNHLY, CDR2 FYNNEI. CDR3 residues: CASKPDRGLGYTF. The CDR3 region has the DNA TGTGCCAGCAAACCGGACAGGGGGCTTGGCTACACCTTC.

The V call is TRBV5-6, the J call TRBJ2-1, with 9 bases matching TRBD2. The V segment lost 0 bases and the J segment 4 bases; nucleotides outside the gene matches: 5. Germline V gene data show CDR1 as SGHDT and CDR2 as YYEEEE. The CDR3 sequence is 16 residues long. In DNA, the CDR3 is TGTGCCAGCAGCTTGGCCCCTAGCGGGGATTACAATGAGCAGTTCTTC. It is translated as CASSLAPSGDYNEQFF.

The CDR3: CASGFGGRAKNIQYF. DNA for the CDR3: TGTGCTAGTGGCTTCGGGGGGCGGGCCAAAAACATTCAGTACTTC. The J gene is TRBJ2-4, the V gene TRBV12-5; D is possibly TRBD2 (7 bases). Germline V gene lookup returns CDR1 LGHNT and CDR2 FRNRAP. The CDR3 totals 15 residues. Trimming cost V 6 bases and J 1 base, with 13 bases left between them.

The rearrangement links TRBV12-5 to TRBJ2-1; 9 positions match TRBD1. In germline, CDR1 is LGHNT, CDR2 FRNRAP. Germline trimming cut 2 bases from V and 12 bases from J; bases unmatched to any gene: 20. The length of the CDR3 is 18 residues. This CDR3 reads CASGLTPTGTGLPGRQFF. CDR3 coding DNA: TGTGCTAGTGGTTTGACCCCGACCGGGACAGGGTTACCGGGAAGGCAGTTCTTC.

V is TRBV19 and J is TRBJ2-5; 8 bases are a match to TRBD1. The J segment lost 5 bases and the V segment lost 5 bases, leaving 7 bases of the junction unmatched. This CDR3 has 14 residues. Germline V gene sequence: CDR1 LNHDA, CDR2 SQIVND (reference sequence). The CDR3 region is CASSSDRVGETQYF. In nucleotides, the CDR3 is TGTGCCAGTAGTTCGGACAGGGTCGGCGAGACCCAGTACTTC.

This chain joins TRBV19 and TRBJ2-3; D is perhaps TRBD2 (6 bases). With 4 bases removed from V and 0 bases from J, the gap between germline ends came to 8 bases. Germline V CDR1 and CDR2: LNHDA, SQIVND (reference sequence). The CDR3 has 14 residues. The CDR3 spells CASSTGTSTDTQYF. The CDR3 DNA is TGTGCCAGTAGTACCGGGACTAGCACAGATACGCAGTATTTT.

This clone occurred once. Its ends do not fully match the called genes, so a read error is possible. The chain couples TRBV7-8 to TRBJ2-5, with TRBD1 as a possible D gene (5 bases). In germline, CDR1 is SGHVS, CDR2 FQNEAQ. CDR3 length: 15 amino acids. In nucleotides, the CDR3 is TGTGCCAGCAGCATCAGTGGGGCTTTTCGGTATCGGCGGAACTTC. This encodes CASSISGAFRYRRNF.

The chain carries TRBV9 and TRBJ2-3; a weak D match, TRBD2 (5 bases). The V end lost 5 bases, the J end lost 5 bases, and 6 bases lay between the germline ends. Germline CDR1 and CDR2: SGDLS and YYNGEE. The CDR3 has 11 amino acids. CDR3 region: CASSRGDTQYF. The CDR3 DNA reads as TGTGCCAGCAGTCGGGGAGATACGCAGTATTTT. Full variable domain (remainder filled in from reference TRBV9 and TRBJ2-3): DSGVTQTPKHLITATGQRVTLRCSPRSGDLSVYWYQQSLDQGLQFLIQYYNGEERAKGNILERFSAQQFPDLHSELNLSSLELGDSALYFCASSRGDTQYFGPGTRLTVL.

This chain uses TRBV5-1 with TRBJ1-1, with 10 bases lining up with TRBD1. V lost 3 bases and J lost 5; bases outside the gene matches: 4. Germline V lookup: CDR1 SGHRS, CDR2 YFSETQ. This CDR3 spans 14 amino acids. Here the CDR3 DNA reads TGCGCCAGCAGCTCGGGACAGGGGCGAACTGAAGCTTTCTTT. This translates into CASSSGQGRTEAFF.

J is TRBJ2-1 and V is TRBV12-5; 10 bases are shared with TRBD2. The CDR3 is made up of 18 amino acids. CDR1 is LGHNT, CDR2 FRNRAP, per germline. The junction had 9 bases not matched to a gene; V was cut back by 0 bases and J by 4 bases. CDR3 DNA: TGTGCTAGTGGTTTGGTAGCGGGGGGGGTAAGGTCTTACAATGAGCAGTTCTTC. Amino acids: CASGLVAGGVRSYNEQFF.

J is TRBJ1-1 and V is TRBV28; tentatively, D is TRBD1 (5 bases). Germline assignment: CDR1 MDHEN and CDR2 SYDVKM. V gave up 4 bases and J gave up 0 bases, with 12 bases separating them. This CDR3 has 15 amino acids. CDR3 nucleotide sequence: TGTGCCAGCAGTTGGACAATCCTCCTGAACACTGAAGCTTTCTTT. The encoded protein is CASSWTILLNTEAFF. The whole variable domain, remainder taken from reference TRBV28 and TRBJ1-1, is DVKVTQSSRYLVKRTGEKVFLECVQDMDHENMFWYRQDPGLGLRLIYFSYDVKMKEKGDIPEGYSVSREKKERFSLILESASTNQTSMYLCASSWTILLNTEAFFGQGTRLTVV.

This chain joins TRBV10-3 and TRBJ1-1, with D possibly matching TRBD1 (6 bases). V shed 4 bases and J shed 2 bases, with 14 bases lying between them. CDR1 is ENHRY, CDR2 SYGVKD, per germline. The CDR3 has 15 amino acids. CDR3 amino acids: CAISVRTGTNTEAFF. CDR3 nucleotide sequence: TGTGCCATCAGTGTCAGAACAGGGACAAACACTGAAGCTTTCTTT.

This clone has just a few counts. The chain links TRBV11-2 to TRBJ1-4, with TRBD1 identical over 10 bases. With 3 bases clipped from V and 11 bases from J, the junction kept 9 bases outside the gene matches. The CDR3 covers 15 residues. Germline V lookup: CDR1 SGHAT, CDR2 FQNNGV. The CDR3: CASSFTTGGLEKLFF. CDR3 DNA: TGTGCCAGCAGCTTTACGACAGGGGGCTTGGAGAAACTGTTTTTT.

V usage is TRBV7-9 and J usage is TRBJ1-2, with TRBD1 matching over 7 bases. The V and J ends lost 5 bases and 4 bases, in that order; junction bases with no gene match: 4. CDR1 is SEHNR and CDR2 is FQNEAQ in the germline V gene (reference sequence). The CDR3 length is 13 residues. The CDR3 loop is CASSPGQSYGYTF. The CDR3 nucleotides read TGTGCCAGCAGCCCGGGACAGAGCTATGGCTACACCTTC. Filled out from reference TRBV7-9 and TRBJ1-2, the complete variable domain reads DTGVSQNPRHKITKRGQNVTFRCDPISEHNRLYWYRQTLGQGPEFLTYFQNEAQLEKSRLLSDRFSAERPKGSFSTLEIQRTEQGDSAMYLCASSPGQSYGYTFGSGTRLTVV.

This chain links TRBV2 with TRBJ1-2; 9 nucleotides match TRBD1. V shed 4 bases and J 3 bases; nucleotides not matched to a gene: 0. Germline V gene data show CDR1 as SNHLY and CDR2 as FYNNEI. The CDR3 length is 13 residues. CDR3 coding DNA: TGTGCCAGCAGTGGGACAGGGGACTATGGCTACACCTTC. This codes for CASSGTGDYGYTF.

The rearrangement links TRBV6-4 to TRBJ2-7; 10 positions agree with TRBD1. With V trimmed by 6 bases and J by 2 bases, 7 bases remained unmatched. The germline V gene encodes CDR1 MRHNA and CDR2 SNTAGT. CDR3 size: 15 residues. CDR3 region: CASRPTTGGTYEQYF. The CDR3 region has the DNA TGTGCCAGCAGGCCCACGACAGGGGGCACCTACGAGCAGTACTTC.

A single count supports this clone. V usage is TRBV5-4 and J usage is TRBJ1-1; TRBD1 is a possible D gene (6 bases). The CDR3 contains 14 residues. Trimming took 1 base from V and 3 from J, leaving 10 bases between them. Per the germline V gene, CDR1 is SGHNT and CDR2 is YYREEE (reference sequence). CDR3 in DNA: TGTGCCAGCAGCTTGAAGGGGGTCCACACTGAAGCTTTCTTT. It yields the protein CASSLKGVHTEAFF.

The sample holds many counts of this clone. The chain is built from TRBV11-3 and TRBJ1-2; D perhaps matches TRBD1 (6 bases). There are 11 residues in the CDR3. Germline CDR1 SGHNT, CDR2 YENEEA. Trimming stripped 8 bases from V and 4 bases from J, with 8 bases between. CDR3 amino acids: CASLDSYGYTF. The CDR3 DNA reads TGTGCCAGCCTGGACAGCTATGGCTACACCTTC. The full variable domain, completed using reference TRBV11-3 and TRBJ1-2, is EAGVVQSPRYKIIEKKQPVAFWCNPISGHNTLYWYLQNLGQGPELLIRYENEEAVDDSQLPKDRFSAERLKGVDSTLKIQPAELGDSAVYLCASLDSYGYTFGSGTRLTVV.

The V gene is TRBV2, the J gene TRBJ1-5; no clear D. Germline V gene lookup returns CDR1 SNHLY and CDR2 FYNNEI. Trimming left V 5 bases short and J 4 bases short, with 9 bases between. CDR3 size: 13 residues. The CDR3 protein is CASSNRENQPQHF. The CDR3 DNA reads as TGTGCCAGCAGTAACCGAGAGAATCAGCCCCAGCATTTT.

This chain uses TRBV4-1 with TRBJ1-2, with no clear D. Per germline, CDR1 MGHRA and CDR2 YSYEKL. The CDR3 sequence is 17 residues long. V was cut by 0 bases and J by 4 bases, with 18 bases left in between. CDR3 bases: TGCGCCAGCAGCCAAGACGAATCGAGCATACCGGTCTATGGCTACACCTTC. It is translated as CASSQDESSIPVYGYTF.